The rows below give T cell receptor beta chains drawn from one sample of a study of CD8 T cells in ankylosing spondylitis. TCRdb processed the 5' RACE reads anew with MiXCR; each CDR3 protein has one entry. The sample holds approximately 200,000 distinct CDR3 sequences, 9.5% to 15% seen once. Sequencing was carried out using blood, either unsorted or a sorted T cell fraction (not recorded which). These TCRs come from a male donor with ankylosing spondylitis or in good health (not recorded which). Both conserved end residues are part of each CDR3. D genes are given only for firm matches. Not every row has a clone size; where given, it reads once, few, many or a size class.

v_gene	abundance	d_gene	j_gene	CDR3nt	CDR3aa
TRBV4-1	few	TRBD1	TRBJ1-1	TGCGCCAGCAGCCAATATATTTCGGACAGGGTTCCTGAAGCTTTCTTT	CASSQYISDRVPEAFF
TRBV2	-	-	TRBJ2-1	TGTGCCAGCAGTGCAGGGCATGAGCAGTTCTTC	CASSAGHEQFF
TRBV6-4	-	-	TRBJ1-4	TGTGCCAGCAGTGACGGGCTGGTGACCCTTGGGGCTAATGAAAAACTGTTTTTT	CASSDGLVTLGANEKLFF
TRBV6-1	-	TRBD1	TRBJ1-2	TGTGCCAGCAGTGACACTACGACAGGGATCTATGGCTACACCTTC	CASSDTTTGIYGYTF
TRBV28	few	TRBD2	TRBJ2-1	TGTGCCAGCAGCACACCACCCGGGACTAGCGGGGGGAGGGACAATGAGCAGTTCTTC	CASSTPPGTSGGRDNEQFF
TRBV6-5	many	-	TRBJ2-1	TGTGCCAGCAGTTCACAGGGTTCCTACAATGAGCAGTTCTTC	CASSSQGSYNEQFF
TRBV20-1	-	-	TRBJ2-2	TGCAGTGCAGGCGGATACACCGGGGAGCTGTTTTTT	CSAGGYTGELFF
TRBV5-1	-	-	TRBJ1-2	TGCGCCAGCAGCTTGGTTGAGGGGGGAGGAGACTATGGCTACACCTTC	CASSLVEGGGDYGYTF
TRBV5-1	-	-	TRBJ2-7	TGCGCCAGCAGCTCGGACAGCAACTCCTACGAGCAGTACTTC	CASSSDSNSYEQYF
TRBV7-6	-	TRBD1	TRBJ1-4	TGTGCCAGCAGCTTAGAGGGACAGCGTAATGAAAAACTGTTTTTT	CASSLEGQRNEKLFF
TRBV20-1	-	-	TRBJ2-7	TGCAGTGCCGTCTATATCTACGAGCAGTACTTC	CSAVYIYEQYF
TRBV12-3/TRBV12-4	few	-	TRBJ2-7	TGTGCCAGCAGTTGGGGGGTATACGAGCAGTACTTC	CASSWGVYEQYF
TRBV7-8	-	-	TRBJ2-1	TGTGCCAGCAGCTTAGAGGGGGAACGGGGTAGCTCCTACAATGAGCAGTTCTTC	CASSLEGERGSSYNEQFF
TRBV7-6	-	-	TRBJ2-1	TGTGCCAGCGGGGACTCCCCCACCCACAATGAGCAGTTCTTC	CASGDSPTHNEQFF
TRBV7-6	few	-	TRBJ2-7	TGTGCCAGCAGCTTAGAGGAACCCTACGAGCAGTACTTC	CASSLEEPYEQYF
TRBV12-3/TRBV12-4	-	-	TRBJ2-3	TGTGCCAGCAGTCTAACCCACCGGGATACGCAGTATTTT	CASSLTHRDTQYF
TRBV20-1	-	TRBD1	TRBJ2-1	TGCAGTGCTAGAGACCCACAGGGGGCCTCCTACAATGAGCAGTTCTTC	CSARDPQGASYNEQFF
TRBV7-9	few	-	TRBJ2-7	TGTGCCAGCAGCCTGGGGAGGCAGGCAACCTACGAGCAGTACTTC	CASSLGRQATYEQYF
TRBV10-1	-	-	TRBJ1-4	TGCGCCAGCAGTAAGGGACTTCAGGCCAATGAAAAACTGTTTTTT	CASSKGLQANEKLFF
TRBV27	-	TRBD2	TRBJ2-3	TGTGCCAGCAGTTTAATGCCTAGCGGGGGGGATACGCAGTATTTT	CASSLMPSGGDTQYF
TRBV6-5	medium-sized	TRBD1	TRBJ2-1	TGTGCCAGCGGAGGGACAGGGCCCTACAATGAGCAGTTCTTC	CASGGTGPYNEQFF
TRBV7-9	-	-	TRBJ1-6	TGTGCCAGCAGCTCAGGACCTACACCCCTCCACTTT	CASSSGPTPLHF
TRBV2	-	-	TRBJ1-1	TGTGCCAGCAGGTCTCCGGGATCAAGGGACACTGAAGCTTTCTTT	CASRSPGSRDTEAFF
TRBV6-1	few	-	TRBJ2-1	TGTGCCAGCAGCCAGTTATACGGGGGGCCTTACAATGAGCAGTTCTTC	CASSQLYGGPYNEQFF
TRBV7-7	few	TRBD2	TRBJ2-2	TGTGCCAGCAGCACGACTAGCGTGAACACCGGGGAGCTGTTTTTT	CASSTTSVNTGELFF
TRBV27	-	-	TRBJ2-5	TGTGCCAGCAGTTTATTTACAGGCCAAGAGACCCAGTACTTC	CASSLFTGQETQYF
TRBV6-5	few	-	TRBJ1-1	TGTGCCAGCAGTTACGGTCAGCCCGACGGCCCCACTGAAGCTTTCTTT	CASSYGQPDGPTEAFF
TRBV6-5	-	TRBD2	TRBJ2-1	TGTGCCAGCAGTTACGGGCTAGCGGGACTGAATGAGCAGTTCTTC	CASSYGLAGLNEQFF
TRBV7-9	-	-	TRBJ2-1	TGTGCCAGCAGTCCCAGCGAAAATGGGCCACATGAGCAGTTCTTC	CASSPSENGPHEQFF
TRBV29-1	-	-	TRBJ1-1	TGCAGCGTTGAAGACTACACTGAAGCTTTCTTT	CSVEDYTEAFF
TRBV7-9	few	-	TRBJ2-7	TGTGCCAGCAGCCCGAGGCAGGGTCCCACCTACGAGCAGTACTTC	CASSPRQGPTYEQYF
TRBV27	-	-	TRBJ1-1	TGTGCCACTAGAGACCCGGGCGGCACTGAAGCTTTCTTT	CATRDPGGTEAFF
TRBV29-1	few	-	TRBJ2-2	TGCAGCGTTGAAGATTGGGAGGCCGGGGAGCTGTTTTTT	CSVEDWEAGELFF
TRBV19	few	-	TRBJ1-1	TGTGCCAGTAGTATCCCCTACGGACAGCAGAACACTGAAGCTTTCTTT	CASSIPYGQQNTEAFF
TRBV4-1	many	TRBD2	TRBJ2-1	TGCGCCAGCAGCCAAGATCCGGGGGGATACTACAATGAGCAGTTCTTC	CASSQDPGGYYNEQFF
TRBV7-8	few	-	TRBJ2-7	TGTGCCAGCAGCTTAGAGGGAACGTCCTACGAGCAGTACTTC	CASSLEGTSYEQYF
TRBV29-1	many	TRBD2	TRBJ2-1	TGCAGAGATATATTAGCGGGAGGGAGCTCCTACAATGAGCAGTTCTTC	CRDILAGGSSYNEQFF